Detailed here is one T cell receptor beta chain. What it binds is not known. Germline V gene lookup returns CDR1 SEHNR and CDR2 FQNEAQ (reference sequence). This CDR3 has 13 amino acids. Unmatched junction bases numbered 11, after V lost 6 bases and J lost 11 bases. Sequencing used immunoSEQ multiplex PCR; TCRdb keeps in-frame clones, though not all of them. In the table there are tens of thousands of clones, approximately 97% of which are singletons. This record belongs to a study of cytomegalovirus exposure and HLA in healthy donors. Notes on the study in general: Cytomegalovirus-associated status was assigned to 164 TCR beta chains. Most TCR sequences were rare, but some public TCRs occurred in many donors. One later analysis, an examination of the roughly 130 validation repertoires, found that first-cohort TCR clusters tended to co-occur in them.

The chain combines TRBV7-9 with TRBJ1-1, with 8 bases lining up with TRBD1. The sequenced material came from PBMCs. This receptor was identified in a man in his late teens or twenties in good health and CMV-seronegative. The CDR3 nucleotides are TGTGCCAGCAGTAGCGACAGGGGCCGGGCGGCTTTCTTT. Protein product: CASSSDRGRAAFF.